The clone carrying this T cell receptor (beta chain) was counted a few times. The sample belongs to a study of T-cell reconstitution after alpha-beta-depleted transplantation in children. The CDR3 is 17 amino acids. The V and J ends lost 0 bases and 3 bases respectively, with 17 bases between them. Germline V gene data show CDR1 as LGHDT and CDR2 as YNNKEL (reference sequence). A library of TCRbeta sequences, prepared with unique molecular identifiers, was generated. One entry per CDR3 protein results from TCRdb running MiXCR on the PCR reads. The top ten clones hold roughly 6% of a sample with approximately 390,000 distinct CDR3 sequences, around 9.9% of them seen once.

The sequence was collected from a human donor who donated a stem cell graft to a child with acute myeloid leukemia. V is TRBV3-1 and J is TRBJ1-1, with D hard to call. Sequences were derived from PBMCs from the stem cell graft donor, sampled from the stem cell graft. CDR3 in amino acids: CASSQESFGGWDTEAFF. The CDR3 DNA reads TGTGCCAGCAGCCAAGAGAGTTTTGGCGGGTGGGACACTGAAGCTTTCTTT.